The 21 T cell receptor beta chains below come from one sample, sequenced in a study of T-cell memory formation after mild COVID-19. MiXCR, applied by TCRdb to the 5' RACE reads, yields one record per CDR3 protein. Counted here are roughly 160,000 distinct CDR3 sequences, 11% occurring once; the ten biggest clones make up approximately 4%. The sample was PBMCs or a T cell subset sorted from them (not recorded which). The receptor source for this set is a man aged 18 to 30 who had mild COVID-19 (a few samples of this study predate the infection). Cell type and time point are not known.

This chain links TRBV19 with TRBJ2-3, with D perhaps matching TRBD1 (7 bases). CDR3 length: 14 residues. Germline CDR1 is LNHDA and CDR2 is SQIVND (reference sequence). V lost 6 bases and J lost 4, with 14 bases in between. CDR3 sequence reads: CASRLGRGADTQYF. CDR3 nucleotides: TGTGCCAGTAGACTGGGCAGGGGGGCAGATACGCAGTATTTT.

The J gene is TRBJ2-1, the V gene TRBV5-1; D uncertain. The CDR3 consists of 14 residues. Looked up from germline, CDR1 is SGHRS and CDR2 is YFSETQ. Trimming left V 5 bases short and J 6 bases short, with 15 bases between. This CDR3 is CASRVMELPNEQFF. The CDR3 DNA follows: TGCGCCAGCAGGGTGATGGAGCTCCCCAATGAGCAGTTCTTC.

V is TRBV5-1 and J is TRBJ2-5; D call uncertain. V was shortened by 8 bases and J by 2 bases, with 19 bases between the two germline ends. This CDR3 comprises 15 residues. CDR1 and CDR2 (germline): SGHRS, YFSETQ. CDR3 protein: CASTPRSGLQETQYF. In DNA form, the CDR3 reads TGCGCCAGTACCCCCCGGTCTGGCTTACAAGAGACCCAGTACTTC.

The chain uses TRBV7-9 and TRBJ1-2; 11 nucleotides match TRBD1. CDR1 and CDR2 from the germline V gene are SEHNR and FQNEAQ (reference sequence). V shed 5 bases, J shed 3 bases, and the junction held 5 bases outside the gene matches. The CDR3 totals 15 residues. As DNA, the CDR3 is TGTGCCAGCAGCCCCGGACAGGGGGCAGACTATGGCTACACCTTC. It specifies CASSPGQGADYGYTF.

This clonotype has only a few counts. J is TRBJ2-2 and V is TRBV9; TRBD1 is a possible D gene (6 bases). The length of the CDR3 is 16 residues. The ends were cut back, 3 bases at V and 4 bases at J, with 16 bases in the middle. Germline V lookup: CDR1 SGDLS, CDR2 YYNGEE. Here the CDR3 reads CASSAPGHPSTGELFF. CDR3 DNA: TGTGCCAGCAGCGCTCCGGGACACCCATCCACCGGGGAGCTGTTTTTT. The full variable domain, its missing parts supplied by reference TRBV9 and TRBJ2-2, is DSGVTQTPKHLITATGQRVTLRCSPRSGDLSVYWYQQSLDQGLQFLIQYYNGEERAKGNILERFSAQQFPDLHSELNLSSLELGDSALYFCASSAPGHPSTGELFFGEGSRLTVL.

CDR3: CAISEQASARTDTQYF. Written as DNA, the CDR3 is TGTGCCATCAGTGAGCAAGCTAGCGCCCGCACAGATACGCAGTATTTT. The chain combines TRBV10-3 with TRBJ2-3, with a possible D match to TRBD2 (6 bases). The CDR3 extends over 16 amino acids. Looked up from germline, CDR1 is ENHRY and CDR2 is SYGVKD. Trimming stripped 2 bases from V and 1 base from J, with 13 bases between.

This clonotype was observed a few times. V usage is TRBV20-1 and J usage is TRBJ2-5; D unresolved. The CDR3 has 12 residues. The V end was cut by 2 bases, the J end by 0 bases, with 4 bases between. Per germline, CDR1 DFQATT and CDR2 SNEGSKA (reference sequence). This CDR3 reads CSARSDQETQYF. The CDR3 DNA reads TGCAGTGCTAGATCCGACCAAGAGACCCAGTACTTC.

This clonotype has more than one count but fewer than ten. The V gene is TRBV7-6, the J gene TRBJ2-3; tentatively, D is TRBD2 (5 bases). CDR3 length: 14 amino acids. V lost 2 bases to trimming and J lost 2 bases, with 8 bases between them. Germline CDR1 is SGHVS and CDR2 is FNYEAQ. The CDR3 sequence is CASSLSGVTDTQYF. CDR3 DNA sequence: TGTGCCAGCAGCTTAAGCGGAGTCACAGATACGCAGTATTTT. The whole variable domain, filled in from reference TRBV7-6 and TRBJ2-3, reads GAGVSQSPRYKVTKRGQDVALRCDPISGHVSLYWYRQALGQGPEFLTYFNYEAQQDKSGLPNDRFSAERPEGSISTLTIQRTEQRDSAMYRCASSLSGVTDTQYFGPGTRLTVL.

The table lists this clonotype with a few counts. The CDR3 nucleotides read TGTGCCAGCAGCTTAATGGGACAGGGGGCAATTTCACCCCTCCACTTT. Translation gives CASSLMGQGAISPLHF. This rearrangement joins TRBV7-2 to TRBJ1-6; the match to TRBD1 covers 12 bases. The CDR3 consists of 16 residues. The germline CDR1 and CDR2 sequences are SGHTA and FQGNSA. The V and J ends lost 2 bases and 9 bases, in that order; junction bases with no gene match: 5.

This clonotype is medium-sized within its sample. The chain couples TRBV27 to TRBJ2-2; D gene uncertain. Germline CDR1 and CDR2: MNHEY and SMNVEV (reference sequence). V lost 10 bases and J 2 bases, leaving 11 bases between the germline ends. This CDR3 region has 13 residues. The CDR3 nucleotides read TGTGCCACTGGGTCGGCCAACACCGGGGAGCTGTTTTTT. It translates to CATGSANTGELFF.

This clonotype appeared once. The CDR3 coding sequence is TGCAGTGCTAGAGATTCCCAGAACCATTCACCCCTCCACTTT. Its translation is CSARDSQNHSPLHF. The V call is TRBV20-1, the J call TRBJ1-6, with unresolved D. CDR3 length equals 14 residues. V lost 0 bases and J lost 8, with 11 bases in between. Germline loops: CDR1 DFQATT, CDR2 SNEGSKA (reference sequence).

This clonotype was seen more than once but under ten times. The chain carries TRBV5-1 and TRBJ2-3; 8 bases map to TRBD2. The CDR3 is 15 residues long. Per germline, CDR1 SGHRS and CDR2 YFSETQ. V was pared by 3 bases and J by 5 bases, with 8 bases of the junction left unmatched. In nucleotides, the CDR3 is TGCGCCAGCAGCTACGGGGGGGCCCGGGAAGATACGCAGTATTTT. Its translation is CASSYGGAREDTQYF.

This clonotype was recorded a few times. V usage is TRBV28 and J usage is TRBJ2-6; D remains ambiguous. The CDR3 spans 15 residues. V lost 3 bases and J 1 base, leaving 7 bases between the germline ends. Germline CDR1 is MDHEN and CDR2 is SYDVKM. As DNA, the CDR3 is TGTGCCAGCAGTTTTTCAGGATCTGGGGCCAACGTCCTGACTTTC. Translation: CASSFSGSGANVLTF.

The genes are TRBV7-9 and TRBJ1-1; D unclear. This CDR3 region has 12 residues. Germline-derived CDR1 and CDR2 are SEHNR and FQNEAQ (reference sequence). Trimming removed 4 bases at V and 3 bases at J, with 6 bases between. The CDR3 nucleotides are TGTGCCAGCAGCTGGGCGGACACTGAAGCTTTCTTT. Protein sequence: CASSWADTEAFF.

This clonotype has only a few counts. The rearrangement uses TRBV12-3 or TRBV12-4 and TRBJ1-2, with a tentative D call TRBD1 (5 bases). V was cut by 7 bases and J by 4 bases, with 13 bases left in between. The CDR3 runs to 13 residues. The chain's CDR3 is CASNPTGSYGYTF. The CDR3 DNA sequence: TGTGCCAGCAACCCCACAGGCAGCTATGGCTACACCTTC.

Of note for this clonotype: A read error may account for a junction end that differs from germline. The gene calls are TRBV5-1 and TRBJ2-5, with a tentative D call TRBD2 (7 bases). The CDR3 runs 13 residues. The germline gives CDR1 SGHRS, CDR2 YFSETQ. The DNA of the CDR3 is TGCGCCAGCGGCGGGGGCGCCCAAGAGAGCCAGTACTTC. This sequence encodes CASGGGAQESQYF.

This clonotype was found a few times. The chain uses TRBV5-1 and TRBJ2-2; D is perhaps TRBD1 (6 bases). CDR1 is SGHRS and CDR2 is YFSETQ in the germline V gene. This CDR3 has 16 amino acids. Trimming removed 4 bases at V and 3 bases at J, with 16 bases between. The CDR3, as DNA: TGCGCCAGCAGCCCTTTCCGGACAGCGGACACCGGGGAGCTGTTTTTT. Translating gives CASSPFRTADTGELFF.

This clonotype was observed many times. In DNA, the CDR3 is TGTGCCAGCTCACCTCTAAGGACCGGGGAGCTGTTTTTT. Its protein is CASSPLRTGELFF. V gene TRBV18 combines with J gene TRBJ2-2; no definite D call. Germline-derived CDR1 and CDR2 are KGHSH and LQKENI. The CDR3 contains 13 residues. The ends were cut back, 3 bases at V and 5 bases at J, with 7 bases in the middle.

This sequence joins TRBV7-9 and TRBJ2-3; D is uncertain. CDR1 SEHNR and CDR2 FQNEAQ come from the germline V gene (reference sequence). V lost 5 bases and J lost 0, with 12 bases in between. This CDR3 has 15 amino acids. Here the CDR3 reads CASSPAGFSTDTQYF. The CDR3 DNA follows: TGTGCCAGCAGCCCCGCCGGATTTAGCACAGATACGCAGTATTTT.

This clonotype showed up just a few times. The chain is built from TRBV27 and TRBJ2-2, with no clear D. The germline V gene has CDR1 MNHEY and CDR2 SMNVEV (reference sequence). Trimming left V 5 bases short and J 2 bases short, with 6 bases between. CDR3 length equals 13 residues. CDR3 region: CASSAINTGELFF. The CDR3 nucleotides read TGTGCCAGCAGTGCCATAAACACCGGGGAGCTGTTTTTT.

This clonotype was observed a few times. The gene calls are TRBV6-2 or TRBV6-3 and TRBJ2-7, with D unresolved. The CDR3 sequence is 12 residues long. Trimming cost V 4 bases and J 12 bases, with 16 bases left between them. CDR1 and CDR2 from the germline V gene are MNHEY and SVGEGT. DNA of the CDR3: TGTGCCAGCAGTTTCGCCGGACGGAATCCGTACGTC. This codes for CASSFAGRNPYV.